This paragraph reports one T cell receptor (beta chain). Other DNA sequences in the sample encode the same CDR3. CDR1 and CDR2 from the germline V gene are LNHDA and SQIVND (reference sequence). CDR3 size: 14 residues. The ends lost 5 bases at V and 1 base at J; junction bases unmatched: 5. This sample is part of a study of blood T cell repertoires in COVID-19. Data came from immunoSEQ multiplex PCR; TCRdb stores just in-frame clones and leaves some out. The sample holds 150,000 or so clones, about 76% seen once. V gene TRBV19 combines with J gene TRBJ2-7, with 7 positions matching TRBD1. The sequence was obtained from a woman between 65 and 79 years old with COVID-19, enrolled during active disease. Sequences were obtained from peripheral blood. CDR3 sequence (DNA): TGTGCCAGTAGTGTGGCAGGGGGATCCTACGAGCAGTACTTC. Translating it yields CASSVAGGSYEQYF.